The 9 T cell receptor beta chains in this list originate from one sample, sequenced in a study of T cell responses to AZD1222 COVID-19 vaccine. Assay used: immunoSEQ multiplex PCR; TCRdb lists only in-frame clones, some missing. The table shows 200,000 or so clones, with approximately 94% occurring only once. The sequencing here drew on peripheral blood, taken on day 0 of AZD1222 vaccination. These receptors were taken from an adult in good health.

The V call is TRBV12-5, the J call TRBJ2-3, with D hard to call. The CDR3 runs 12 residues. Trimming pared 1 base from V and 7 bases from J, leaving 6 bases between. Germline assignment: CDR1 LGHNT and CDR2 FRNRAP. The CDR3 reads CASGLDSYTQYF. The CDR3 nucleotides read TGTGCTAGTGGTTTGGACTCATATACGCAGTATTTT.

V usage is TRBV9 and J usage is TRBJ2-7; TRBD2 matches at 12 bases. Germline trimming cut 0 bases from V and 2 bases from J; bases unmatched to any gene: 0. This CDR3 comprises 15 residues. Germline loops: CDR1 SGDLS, CDR2 YYNGEE. CDR3 region: CASSVGTSGAYEQYF. The CDR3 coding sequence is TGTGCCAGCAGCGTAGGGACTAGCGGGGCCTACGAGCAGTACTTC.

CDR3: CASSVPTSSGNTIYF. The CDR3 DNA reads as TGCGCCAGCAGCGTGCCGACAAGCTCTGGAAACACCATATATTTT. The genes are TRBV5-1 and TRBJ1-3; D ambiguous. This CDR3 contains 15 residues. V was pared by 4 bases and J by 0 bases, with 11 bases between. CDR1 and CDR2 (germline): SGHRS, YFSETQ.

The CDR3 nucleotides are TGTGCCAGCTCACCGGGGATTACAGGCCCTAAGGGGGAGACCCAGTACTTC. Protein sequence: CASSPGITGPKGETQYF. This chain links TRBV18 with TRBJ2-5, with D possibly being TRBD1 (5 bases). Germline values: CDR1 KGHSH, CDR2 LQKENI. The CDR3 has 17 residues. With 3 bases removed from V and 5 bases from J, the gap between germline ends came to 22 bases.

DNA of the CDR3: TGTGCCAGCAGCTTATTCGGACAGGGAGGGAACAATGAGCAGTTCTTC. As protein: CASSLFGQGGNNEQFF. The chain couples TRBV7-9 to TRBJ2-1; the D gene is possibly TRBD1 (8 bases). Trimming took off 2 bases at V and 5 bases at J, with 16 bases between the two ends. This CDR3 is built from 16 residues. The germline V gene encodes CDR1 SEHNR and CDR2 FQNEAQ (reference sequence). The complete variable domain, with remaining parts taken from reference TRBV7-9 and TRBJ2-1, reads DTGVSQNPRHKITKRGQNVTFRCDPISEHNRLYWYRQTLGQGPEFLTYFQNEAQLEKSRLLSDRFSAERPKGSFSTLEIQRTEQGDSAMYLCASSLFGQGGNNEQFFGPGTRLTVL.

The V and J genes are TRBV25-1 and TRBJ2-6; no clear D. Germline lookup yields CDR1 MGHDK and CDR2 SYGVNS. Deletions cut 3 bases from V and 0 bases from J, with 9 bases between. The CDR3 extends over 16 amino acids. The CDR3 sequence is CASSDARPSGANVLTF. The CDR3 DNA reads as TGTGCCAGCAGTGATGCCAGGCCCTCTGGGGCCAACGTCCTGACTTTC. The whole variable domain, filled in from reference TRBV25-1 and TRBJ2-6, reads EADIYQTPRYLVIGTGKKITLECSQTMGHDKMYWYQQDPGMELHLIHYSYGVNSTEKGDLSSESTVSRIRTEHFPLTLESARPSHTSQYLCASSDARPSGANVLTFGAGSRLTVL.

The V call is TRBV27, the J call TRBJ1-6; possibly TRBD1 for D (5 bases). Per the germline V gene, CDR1 is MNHEY and CDR2 is SMNVEV (reference sequence). V was shortened by 6 bases and J by 0 bases, with 15 bases between the two germline ends. This CDR3 spans 17 amino acids. CDR3 sequence reads: CASSSTPDISYNSPLHF. The CDR3 bases are TGTGCCAGCAGCTCAACTCCGGACATCTCCTATAATTCACCCCTCCACTTT.

This chain joins TRBV15 and TRBJ1-2, with D maybe TRBD1 (5 bases). The CDR3 length is 15 residues. V was pared by 0 bases and J by 4 bases, with 12 bases between. From germline, CDR1 is LNHNV and CDR2 YYDKDF (reference sequence). In nucleotides, the CDR3 is TGTGCCACCAGCAGAGATCAAAGGACAATCTATGGCTACACCTTC. This translates into CATSRDQRTIYGYTF. The full variable domain, with the rest looked up from reference TRBV15 and TRBJ1-2, is DAMVIQNPRYQVTQFGKPVTLSCSQTLNHNVMYWYQQKSSQAPKLLFHYYDKDFNNEADTPDNFQSRRPNTSFCFLDIRSPGLGDTAMYLCATSRDQRTIYGYTFGSGTRLTVV.

V usage is TRBV9 and J usage is TRBJ2-1; 8 bases line up with TRBD2. CDR1 SGDLS and CDR2 YYNGEE come from the germline V gene. The CDR3 extends over 17 amino acids. The V and J ends lost 4 bases and 0 bases, in that order; junction bases with no gene match: 9. The CDR3: CASSPPAGGGSYNEQFF. In DNA, the CDR3 is TGTGCCAGCAGCCCTCCCGCCGGGGGGGGCTCCTACAATGAGCAGTTCTTC.